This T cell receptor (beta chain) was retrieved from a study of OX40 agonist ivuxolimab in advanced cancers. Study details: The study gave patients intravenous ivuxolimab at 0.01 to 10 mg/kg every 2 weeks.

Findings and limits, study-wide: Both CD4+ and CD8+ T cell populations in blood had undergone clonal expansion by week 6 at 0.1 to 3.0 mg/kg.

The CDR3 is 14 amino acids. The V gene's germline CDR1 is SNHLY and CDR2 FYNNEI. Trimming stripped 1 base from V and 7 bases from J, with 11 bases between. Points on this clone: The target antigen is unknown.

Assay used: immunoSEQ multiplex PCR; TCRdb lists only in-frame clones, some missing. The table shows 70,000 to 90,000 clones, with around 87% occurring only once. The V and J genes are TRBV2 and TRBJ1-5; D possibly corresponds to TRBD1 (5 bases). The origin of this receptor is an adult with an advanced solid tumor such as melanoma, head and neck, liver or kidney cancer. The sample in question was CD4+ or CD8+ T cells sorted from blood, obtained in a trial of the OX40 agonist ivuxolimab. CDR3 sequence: CASSEEIRGQPQHF. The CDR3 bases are TGTGCCAGCAGTGAAGAGATAAGGGGCCAGCCCCAGCATTTT. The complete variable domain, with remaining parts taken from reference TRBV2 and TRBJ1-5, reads EPEVTQTPSHQVTQMGQEVILRCVPISNHLYFYWYRQILGQKVEFLVSFYNNEISEKSEIFDDQFSVERPDGSNFTLKIRSTKLEDSAMYFCASSEEIRGQPQHFGDGTRLSIL.